Each of the 10 T cell receptor beta chains below was sequenced from the same sample in a study of CD8+ T cells in alopecia areata. The treatment denotes: oral pan-JAK inhibitor, 5-10 mg twice daily. RNA, once extracted, was reverse transcribed into cDNA for use as the sequencing template. Profiling relied on immunoSEQ multiplex PCR, and the TCRdb table lists in-frame clones only, not all of them. The sample comprises 160,000 or so clones, 58% of which are singletons, and around 16% rests with the top ten. The source was CD4+ T cells sorted from blood, collected between weeks 55 and 70, from a patient treated with tofacitinib. These receptors came from a human donor with alopecia areata.

The genes are TRBV29-1 and TRBJ1-1; no clear D gene. V was shortened by 7 bases and J by 4 bases, with 16 bases between the two germline ends. CDR3 length: 13 amino acids. Per germline, CDR1 SQVTM and CDR2 ANQGSEA. DNA for the CDR3: TGCAGCGCTCGACCCCCACCTGGCACTGAAGCTTTCTTT. It translates to CSARPPPGTEAFF.

The chain joins TRBV23-1 to TRBJ1-5; D is possibly TRBD1 (5 bases). TRBV23-1 is treated as an ORF (open reading frame) with a function not yet certain. The CDR3 is 17 amino acids. Trimming took off 3 bases at V and 0 bases at J, with 15 bases between the two ends. The CDR3 spells CASSHPRQIYSNQPQHF. The CDR3 region has the DNA TGCGCCAGCAGTCACCCGCGACAGATTTATAGCAATCAGCCCCAGCATTTT.

The chain combines TRBV7-9 with TRBJ1-2; TRBD1 agrees at 7 bases. The CDR3 runs to 15 residues. CDR1 is SEHNR, CDR2 FQNEAQ, per germline (reference sequence). With V trimmed by 5 bases and J by 2 bases, 8 bases remained unmatched. CDR3 loop: CASSLMGTANYGYTF. CDR3 sequence (DNA): TGTGCCAGCAGCCTGATGGGGACAGCGAACTATGGCTACACCTTC.

J is TRBJ2-5 and V is TRBV18; tentatively, D is TRBD2 (5 bases). CDR3 length equals 15 residues. V was pared by 2 bases and J by 7 bases, with 17 bases between. Germline loops: CDR1 KGHSH, CDR2 LQKENI. The CDR3 nucleotides read TGTGCCAGCTCACCAGAGACGGGGAGACTTCCGACCCAGTACTTC. It is translated as CASSPETGRLPTQYF.

V is TRBV5-1 and J is TRBJ2-5; no clear D gene. Germline-derived CDR1 and CDR2 are SGHRS and YFSETQ. V lost 6 bases to trimming and J lost 1 base, with 13 bases between them. CDR3 length: 14 residues. The CDR3 reads CASNFLGSQETQYF. DNA of the CDR3: TGCGCCAGCAATTTCCTAGGGTCCCAAGAGACCCAGTACTTC. The whole variable domain, remainder taken from reference TRBV5-1 and TRBJ2-5, is KAGVTQTPRYLIKTRGQQVTLSCSPISGHRSVSWYQQTPGQGLQFLFEYFSETQRNKGNFPGRFSGRQFSNSRSEMNVSTLELGDSALYLCASNFLGSQETQYFGPGTRLLVL.

This clone was observed a handful of times. The gene calls are TRBV25-1 and TRBJ1-5; a possible D gene is TRBD1 (5 bases). This CDR3 contains 17 residues. V was cut by 6 bases and J by 2 bases, with 20 bases left in between. Germline V lookup: CDR1 MGHDK, CDR2 SYGVNS. CDR3: CASRAPGVLKRNQPQHF. CDR3 DNA sequence: TGTGCCAGCAGGGCCCCGGGGGTGCTTAAGCGCAATCAGCCCCAGCATTTT.

The table lists this clone with a few counts. V and J are TRBV28 and TRBJ2-1; 11 bases are shared with TRBD1. The ends lost 3 bases at V and 7 bases at J; junction bases unmatched: 8. The germline CDR1 and CDR2 sequences are MDHEN and SYDVKM. This CDR3 contains 16 residues. This CDR3 is CASSFGGDRGWNEQFF. DNA for the CDR3: TGTGCCAGCAGTTTTGGCGGGGACAGGGGGTGGAATGAGCAGTTCTTC.

This clone has a handful of counts. The V call is TRBV12-5, the J call TRBJ1-5; 7 nucleotides line up with TRBD1. Germline CDR1 reads LGHNT; CDR2 reads FRNRAP. V shed 6 bases, J shed 7 bases, and the junction held 9 bases outside the gene matches. The CDR3 is 14 amino acids. CDR3 residues: CASGADRTGQPQHF. The CDR3 nucleotides read TGTGCTAGTGGGGCGGACAGGACTGGACAGCCCCAGCATTTT.

The chain employs TRBV7-9 and TRBJ2-5, with D perhaps matching TRBD1 or TRBD2 (5 bases each). Germline loops: CDR1 SEHNR, CDR2 FQNEAQ (reference sequence). The CDR3 length is 15 residues. V shed 5 bases and J shed 5 bases, with 18 bases lying between them. The CDR3 sequence is CASSPTLRGWETQYF. The CDR3 nucleotides read TGTGCCAGCAGCCCGACCTTACGGGGCTGGGAGACCCAGTACTTC.

The J gene is TRBJ2-1, the V gene TRBV6-6, with D perhaps TRBD1 (6 bases). V dropped 6 bases and J dropped 4 bases, with 10 bases sitting between them. This CDR3 region has 13 residues. Germline CDR1 reads MNHNY; CDR2 reads SVGAGI (reference sequence). The CDR3 sequence is CASRDSAYNEQFF. DNA for the CDR3: TGTGCCAGCAGGGACAGCGCTTACAATGAGCAGTTCTTC.